The clone carrying this T cell receptor beta chain was observed many times. This CDR3 is built from 14 residues. Trimming took 0 bases from V and 2 from J, leaving 6 bases between them. Per the germline V gene, CDR1 is KGHDR and CDR2 is SFDVKD. Time point described: newly diagnosed GD, antithyroid drugs for less than 3 months. RNA extracted from PBMCs served as the sequencing template. The sample originates from a study of regulatory T cells in long-lasting Graves disease. With iRepertoire HTBI primers and Arm-PCR of CDR3 regions, TCR beta libraries were built. Via MiXCR, TCRdb re-called the multiplex PCR reads, giving one row per CDR3 protein. This sample has some 200,000 distinct CDR3 sequences, with roughly 19% found just once. These same data were also listed under a study on T cells in Graves' hyperthyroidism and ophthalmopathy.

The gene calls are TRBV24-1 and TRBJ1-2; D gene unclear. Source: peripheral blood mononuclear cells (PBMCs), taken at new diagnosis, from a patient treated with antithyroid drugs. The sequence derives from a woman aged 30 to 39 with Graves disease. The CDR3 region has the DNA TGTGCCACCAGTGATTTGGCCCAGAACTATGGCTACACCTTC. Translating it yields CATSDLAQNYGYTF.